The 21 T cell receptor beta chains reported below all come from one sample, sequenced in a study of cytomegalovirus exposure and HLA in healthy donors. The PCR contained 60 Vbeta and 13 Jbeta primers. Method: immunoSEQ multiplex PCR; TCRdb's copy keeps in-frame clones and lacks some. The sample has over 110,000 clones. Sequencing input: PBMCs. All receptors derive from a male donor in good health and CMV-seronegative.

The chain carries TRBV14 and TRBJ2-2; 12 bases align to TRBD2. The CDR3 runs 17 residues. With 5 bases clipped from V and 3 bases from J, the junction kept 7 bases outside the gene matches. Germline V gives CDR1 SGHDN, CDR2 FVKESK. Written as DNA, the CDR3 is TGTGCCAGCAGCGCCCGACTAGCGGGAGTTGACACCGGGGAGCTGTTTTTT. Protein: CASSARLAGVDTGELFF.

The rearrangement links TRBV19 to TRBJ1-3; D might be TRBD1 (5 bases). Trimming removed 5 bases from V and 6 bases from J, with 20 bases in between. The CDR3 contains 16 residues. Germline lookup yields CDR1 LNHDA and CDR2 SQIVND (reference sequence). The CDR3 loop reads CASSFLSGTKANTIYF. The CDR3 nucleotides are TGTGCCAGTAGTTTTCTTTCCGGGACTAAGGCAAACACCATATATTTT.

The chain combines TRBV16 with TRBJ1-5, with D perhaps matching TRBD1 (5 bases). Trimming took 1 base from V and 7 from J, leaving 14 bases between them. The length of the CDR3 is 15 residues. Germline values: CDR1 KGHSY, CDR2 FQNENV. CDR3 sequence reads: CASSQFGGDRQPQHF. DNA of the CDR3: TGTGCCAGCAGCCAATTTGGGGGGGATCGACAGCCCCAGCATTTT.

This sequence joins TRBV11-2 and TRBJ2-1, with D perhaps matching TRBD2 (5 bases). Trimming took off 8 bases at V and 5 bases at J, with 13 bases between the two ends. The CDR3 has 13 amino acids. Germline assignment: CDR1 SGHAT and CDR2 FQNNGV. For the CDR3, the DNA is TGTGCCAGCTCTAGCTGGAATGACAATGAGCAGTTCTTC. Translated: CASSSWNDNEQFF.

The rearrangement uses TRBV6-1 and TRBJ2-7; no clear D gene. V lost 6 bases, J lost 1 base, and 13 bases lay in between. The CDR3 spans 14 residues. Germline CDR1 is MNHNS and CDR2 is SASEGT. CDR3 bases: TGTGCCAGCAGACCCACTATTAATTCCTACGAGCAGTACTTC. Translation gives CASRPTINSYEQYF.

The V call is TRBV6-5, the J call TRBJ1-2; 7 bases agree with TRBD1. V was pared by 8 bases and J by 1 base, with 10 bases of the junction left unmatched. The CDR3 consists of 15 residues. Germline V lookup: CDR1 MNHEY, CDR2 SVGAGI. Written as DNA, the CDR3 is TGTGCCAGCCATATCGACAGGGCGGGTAACTATGGCTACACCTTC. This translates into CASHIDRAGNYGYTF.

CDR3 sequence: CASSDDRGLMNTEAFF. CDR3 nucleotide sequence: TGTGCCAGCAGCGACGACAGGGGACTCATGAACACTGAAGCTTTCTTT. The V and J genes are TRBV5-4 and TRBJ1-1; 8 bases are a match to TRBD1. With 4 bases clipped from V and 0 bases from J, the junction kept 8 bases outside the gene matches. The CDR3 contains 16 residues. Germline loops: CDR1 SGHNT, CDR2 YYREEE (reference sequence).

This chain connects TRBV15 to TRBJ2-7, with TRBD2 matching 10 bases. CDR3 length equals 19 residues. CDR1 is LNHNV and CDR2 is YYDKDF in the germline V gene (reference sequence). Trimming at V came to 0 bases and at J to 9 bases, leaving 20 bases not matched to a gene. CDR3 loop: CATSRDLRSHSGGQPTQYF. In DNA, the CDR3 is TGTGCCACCAGCAGAGATCTTAGGTCGCATAGCGGGGGGCAACCGACGCAGTACTTC. Variable domain in full (rest from reference TRBV15 and TRBJ2-7): DAMVIQNPRYQVTQFGKPVTLSCSQTLNHNVMYWYQQKSSQAPKLLFHYYDKDFNNEADTPDNFQSRRPNTSFCFLDIRSPGLGDTAMYLCATSRDLRSHSGGQPTQYFGPGTRLTVT.

V gene TRBV4-3 combines with J gene TRBJ1-2; tentatively, D is TRBD1 (5 bases). Germline CDR1 is LGHNA and CDR2 is YSLEER. V lost 5 bases and J 0 bases, leaving 10 bases between the germline ends. The CDR3 covers 14 residues. CDR3 nucleotide sequence: TGCGCCAGCAGCGCAGGGAGGGCTAACTATGGCTACACCTTC. Translating gives CASSAGRANYGYTF.

The chain recombines TRBV7-2 with TRBJ2-2; 7 bases line up with TRBD2. The CDR3 length is 15 residues. Germline trimming cut 7 bases from V and 3 bases from J; bases unmatched to any gene: 8. Germline CDR1 and CDR2: SGHTA and FQGNSA. In DNA form, the CDR3 reads TGTGCCAGCACCAAGATGGGGGGGGACACCGGGGAGCTGTTTTTT. It translates to CASTKMGGDTGELFF.

The chain uses TRBV29-1 and TRBJ2-1; 7 positions match TRBD1. The germline gives CDR1 SQVTM, CDR2 ANQGSEA. The CDR3 is made up of 11 amino acids. V dropped 7 bases and J dropped 6; count of bases not matched to a gene: 3. CDR3 in amino acids: CSAYRGNEQFF. CDR3 DNA: TGCAGCGCCTACAGGGGCAATGAGCAGTTCTTC.

This sequence joins TRBV30 and TRBJ2-3; D is possibly TRBD2 (6 bases). The germline CDR1 and CDR2 sequences are GTSNPN and SVGIG (reference sequence). The CDR3 has 15 residues. V was cut by 8 bases and J by 0 bases, with 18 bases left in between. The CDR3 protein is CARAGEAGSTDTQYF. CDR3 DNA sequence: TGTGCCCGCGCCGGGGAGGCTGGTAGCACAGATACGCAGTATTTT.

The rearrangement uses TRBV11-2 and TRBJ2-1; 7 bases line up with TRBD2. With 2 bases clipped from V and 6 bases from J, the junction kept 10 bases outside the gene matches. The length of the CDR3 is 16 residues. Germline V gene lookup returns CDR1 SGHAT and CDR2 FQNNGV. The CDR3 loop is CASSLIPAGLGNEQFF. The CDR3 bases are TGTGCCAGCAGCTTAATCCCAGCGGGATTGGGCAATGAGCAGTTCTTC.

The J gene is TRBJ2-1, the V gene TRBV5-1; 8 bases are shared with TRBD2. The trim removed 2 bases at V and 2 bases at J, leaving 15 bases unmatched. The germline V gene encodes CDR1 SGHRS and CDR2 YFSETQ. The CDR3 has 19 residues. CDR3 bases: TGCGCCAGCAGCTTTGGATCAACTAGCGGACGCGGGACCTACAATGAGCAGTTCTTC. This encodes CASSFGSTSGRGTYNEQFF.

The chain has TRBV11-1 and TRBJ1-1; tentative D call: TRBD1 (5 bases). The germline gives CDR1 SGHAT, CDR2 FQDESV (reference sequence). This CDR3 comprises 15 residues. Between the trimmed V and J ends, which lost 3 bases and 3 bases, there was a span of 14 bases. The CDR3 loop is CASSFGGKRDTEAFF. DNA of the CDR3: TGTGCCAGCAGCTTTGGGGGGAAGAGGGACACTGAAGCTTTCTTT.

This chain uses TRBV7-2 with TRBJ2-5; D may be TRBD2 (6 bases). Germline lookup yields CDR1 SGHTA and CDR2 FQGNSA. The CDR3 runs to 12 residues. The germline V and J ends were trimmed by 4 bases and 5 bases, with 8 bases remaining between them. The CDR3 region has the DNA TGTGCCAGCAGCTGGGGGGTGGAGACCCAGTACTTC. Translation gives CASSWGVETQYF.

V usage is TRBV9 and J usage is TRBJ1-6; D gene ambiguous. The germline CDR1 and CDR2 sequences are SGDLS and YYNGEE. The CDR3 contains 16 residues. The V end was cut by 7 bases, the J end by 6 bases, with 20 bases between. In nucleotides, the CDR3 is TGTGCCAGCTCCTTCGGAGAGGCACAACTTAATTCACCCCTCCACTTT. This codes for CASSFGEAQLNSPLHF.

This chain uses TRBV20-1 with TRBJ1-1; D not resolved. The CDR3 runs 11 residues. CDR1 is DFQATT and CDR2 is SNEGSKA in the germline V gene (reference sequence). In DNA form, the CDR3 reads TGCAGCGGTGTCATGAACACTGAAGCTTTCTTT. The encoded protein is CSGVMNTEAFF.

The V gene is TRBV15, the J gene TRBJ1-5; TRBD1 matches 7 bases. Per the germline V gene, CDR1 is LNHNV and CDR2 is YYDKDF (reference sequence). The CDR3 is 16 residues long. Losses at the gene ends were 5 bases for V and 4 bases for J; bases not matched to a gene: 11. The CDR3 DNA reads as TGTGCCACCAGCCCCTCCCCGGACAGGCAGAATCAGCCCCAGCATTTT. This translates into CATSPSPDRQNQPQHF.

The CDR3: CASSVSGYYNEQFF. The CDR3 bases are TGTGCCAGCAGCGTGAGCGGTTACTACAATGAGCAGTTCTTC. The chain combines TRBV9 with TRBJ2-1, with D maybe TRBD2 (5 bases). The germline V gene has CDR1 SGDLS and CDR2 YYNGEE. V was clipped by 2 bases and J by 3 bases, with 9 bases between them. The CDR3 totals 14 residues.

This chain joins TRBV5-1 and TRBJ2-2, with 8 bases lining up with TRBD2. J was trimmed by 4 bases and V by 2 bases; bases with no gene match: 4. This CDR3 region has 15 residues. Germline V lookup: CDR1 SGHRS, CDR2 YFSETQ. This chain's CDR3 is CASSLAGDGTGELFF. CDR3 bases: TGCGCCAGCAGCTTAGCGGGAGATGGCACCGGGGAGCTGTTTTTT.